This TCR beta chain came from a study of shared clonotypes between healthy human individuals. Only in-frame clones appear in the TCRdb table, and some are missing; sequencing was by immunoSEQ multiplex PCR. The data contain under 2,000,000 clones, 85% to 95% of them seen just once; the ten biggest clones take up less than 1.5%. Naivety among CD8 cells was defined by CD45RO negativity and positive CCR7 selection, thereby excluding terminally differentiated effector memory CD45RA+ cells. Whole-study results and caveats: A reduction in generation probabilities was seen for non-shared clonotypes relative to those shared by all four donors.

In regard to this clone: Its target is unknown. The same CDR3 also results from other DNA sequences found in this sample.

The V gene end was trimmed by 5 bases and the J gene end by 5 bases; junction bases not matched to a gene: 3. The CDR3 runs to 14 residues. Germline V CDR1 and CDR2: MNHEY, SMNVEV (reference sequence). Source material: naive CD8+ T cells sorted from blood. The clonotype was recovered from a man in his late teens or twenties in good health. V usage is TRBV27 and J usage is TRBJ2-5, with TRBD2 matching over 12 bases. CDR3 in DNA: TGTGCCAGCAGTACACTAGCGGGGGGCGAGACCCAGTACTTC. It translates to CASSTLAGGETQYF.